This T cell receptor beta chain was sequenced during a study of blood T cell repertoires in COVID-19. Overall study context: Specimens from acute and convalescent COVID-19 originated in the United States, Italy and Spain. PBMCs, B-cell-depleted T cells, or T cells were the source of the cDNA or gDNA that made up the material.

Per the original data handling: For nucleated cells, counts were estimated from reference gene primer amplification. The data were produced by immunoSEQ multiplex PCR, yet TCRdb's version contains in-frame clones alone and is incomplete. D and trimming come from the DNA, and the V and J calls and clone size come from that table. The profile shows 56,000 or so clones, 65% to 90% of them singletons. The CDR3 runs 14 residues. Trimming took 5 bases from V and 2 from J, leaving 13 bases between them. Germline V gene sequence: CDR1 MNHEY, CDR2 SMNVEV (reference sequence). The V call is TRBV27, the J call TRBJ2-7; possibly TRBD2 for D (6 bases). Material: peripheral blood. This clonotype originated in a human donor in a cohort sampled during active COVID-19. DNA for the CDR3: TGTGCCAGCAGTGGGGGGAGCGGTGCCTACGAGCAGTACTTC. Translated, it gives CASSGGSGAYEQYF.